A selection of T cell receptor beta chains follows, all from one sample in a study of T cells after yellow fever vaccination. TCRdb fed the 5' RACE reads into MiXCR, producing one record per CDR3 protein. The table shows 300,000 to 400,000 distinct CDR3 sequences, with 7.5% to 9% occurring only once. The starting material was PBMCs, obtained on the day of the first yellow fever vaccination. The source is a man younger than 30 who received the YFV17D yellow fever vaccine. The CDR3 runs from the conserved cysteine through the conserved F or W. The D gene is left open where the match is weak. Not every row has a clone size; where given, it reads once, few, many or a size class.

D | J | size | V | DNA | CDR3
. | TRBJ2-1 | . | TRBV5-1 | TGCGCCAGCAGCTTGGAGGTAGCAACGGATGAGCAGTTCTTC | CASSLEVATDEQFF
. | TRBJ1-3 | many | TRBV6-5 | TGTGCCAGCAGTTACTCCGACGCCCCTGGAAACACCATATATTTT | CASSYSDAPGNTIYF
. | TRBJ2-2 | few | TRBV10-3 | TGTGCCATCCAGAGCCAACCGAACACCGGGGAGCTGTTTTTT | CAIQSQPNTGELFF
TRBD2 | TRBJ2-2 | . | TRBV30 | TGTGCCTGGAGTGGAGCCAGGACTAGCGGGGGCACCGGGGAGCTGTTTTTT | CAWSGARTSGGTGELFF
. | TRBJ1-6 | . | TRBV6-5 | TGTGCCAGCAGTTACGTGGGGGGGGATAATTCACCCCTCCACTTT | CASSYVGGDNSPLHF
TRBD2 | TRBJ2-3 | . | TRBV7-3 | TGTGCCAGCAGCTCACTAGCGGGGGTCGGGGCAGATACGCAGTATTTT | CASSSLAGVGADTQYF
TRBD1 | TRBJ2-5 | few | TRBV19 | TGTGCCAGTAGTAACCCCGGACAGGCTTGGGGGACCCAGTACTTC | CASSNPGQAWGTQYF
. | TRBJ1-5 | few | TRBV15 | TGTGCCACCAGCAGAGTTAATCAGCCCCAGCATTTT | CATSRVNQPQHF
TRBD1 | TRBJ2-7 | . | TRBV7-2 | TGTGCCAGCAGCCCGTGGACAGGACACTACGAGCAGTACTTC | CASSPWTGHYEQYF
TRBD1 | TRBJ2-5 | many | TRBV9 | TGTGCCAGCAGCGGGACAGGGAATCCTAAGACCCAGTACTTC | CASSGTGNPKTQYF
TRBD2 | TRBJ2-1 | many | TRBV9 | TGTGCCAGCAGCGTTAGACTAGCGGGCCGAAGTAATGAGCAGTTCTTC | CASSVRLAGRSNEQFF
. | TRBJ2-7 | . | TRBV12-3/TRBV12-4 | TGTGCCAGCACCCTCCTTGGGCACGAGCAGTACTTC | CASTLLGHEQYF
. | TRBJ1-1 | few | TRBV3-1 | TGTGCCAGCAGCCAAGGACGGGGGCCTCTGAACACTGAAGCTTTCTTT | CASSQGRGPLNTEAFF
. | TRBJ2-6 | few | TRBV7-2 | TGTGCCAGCAGCACCCAGGGACGTCTCTCTGGGGCCAACGTCCTGACTTTC | CASSTQGRLSGANVLTF
. | TRBJ2-1 | many | TRBV6-5 | TGTGCCAGCAGTTACTCTCTGTGGGTCAATGAGCAGTTCTTC | CASSYSLWVNEQFF
. | TRBJ2-1 | . | TRBV4-3 | TGCGCCAGCAGCCAAGATTTTCTAGCTCTCTACAATGAGCAGTTCTTC | CASSQDFLALYNEQFF
. | TRBJ1-1 | . | TRBV5-6 | TGTGCCAGCAGCTTGCCGAAGAACACTGAAGCTTTCTTT | CASSLPKNTEAFF
. | TRBJ2-1 | . | TRBV15 | TGTGCCACCAGCAGGACAGCAGGTGTATCCAATGAGCAGTTCTTC | CATSRTAGVSNEQFF
TRBD1 | TRBJ2-3 | few | TRBV7-9 | TGTGCCAGCAGTGGTGACAGGGTTGTGTCAGATACGCAGTATTTT | CASSGDRVVSDTQYF
. | TRBJ1-1 | . | TRBV11-2 | TGTGCCAGCACCTGGGGGTATGACACTGAAGCTTTCTTT | CASTWGYDTEAFF
. | TRBJ2-7 | . | TRBV6-1 | TGTGCCAGCAGTCCAACCCGATTCCCGCGTAGCTCCTACGAGCAGTACTTC | CASSPTRFPRSSYEQYF
. | TRBJ2-1 | few | TRBV6-2/TRBV6-3 | TGTGCCAGCAGTTACTCCCTCAATGAGCAGTTCTTC | CASSYSLNEQFF
TRBD2 | TRBJ2-2 | . | TRBV6-5 | TGTGCCAGCAGTTTTTCCTCCATCAGACTAGCGGACACCGGGGAGCTGTTTTTT | CASSFSSIRLADTGELFF
. | TRBJ2-7 | few | TRBV3-1 | TGTGCCAGCAGCTTTGGGACCAACTCCTACGAGCAGTACTTC | CASSFGTNSYEQYF
. | TRBJ2-1 | many | TRBV3-1 | TGTGCCAGCAGCCAAGGTACGCGGTACAATGAGCAGTTCTTC | CASSQGTRYNEQFF
TRBD2 | TRBJ2-5 | . | TRBV20-1 | TGCAGTGCTAGGATTAGCGGGGATAAGACCCAGTACTTC | CSARISGDKTQYF
. | TRBJ2-7 | many | TRBV5-1 | TGCGCCAGCACCCTTGTATCGGGGCGCGAGCAGTACTTC | CASTLVSGREQYF
. | TRBJ2-7 | few | TRBV4-1 | TGCGCCAGCAGCCAGGGGGCGTCCTACGAGCAGTACTTC | CASSQGASYEQYF
. | TRBJ2-1 | . | TRBV7-6 | TGTGCCAGCAGCTTTTCCATAAACAATGAGCAGTTCTTC | CASSFSINNEQFF
. | TRBJ1-2 | few | TRBV6-1 | TGTGCCAGCAGCCCACCAATTATAGGGAGCTATGGCTACACCTTC | CASSPPIIGSYGYTF
. | TRBJ2-3 | few | TRBV5-6 | TGTGCCAGCAGCTTTTCAGGGCAGGGGTACACAGATACGCAGTATTTT | CASSFSGQGYTDTQYF
TRBD1 | TRBJ2-1 | few | TRBV4-1 | TGCGCCAGCAGCCGGAACAGGGGGGATGAGCAGTTCTTC | CASSRNRGDEQFF
TRBD2 | TRBJ2-1 | few | TRBV7-2 | TGTGCCAGCAGCCGAGGGACTAGCACGGGTAATGAGCAGTTCTTC | CASSRGTSTGNEQFF
. | TRBJ2-5 | . | TRBV7-2 | TGTGCCAGCAGCTTATTCGTCTACCGGACCCAGTACTTC | CASSLFVYRTQYF
. | TRBJ2-3 | . | TRBV6-5 | TGTGCCAGCAGTTACAGGGATTCAACAGATACGCCGTATTTT | CASSYRDSTDTPYF
. | TRBJ2-3 | . | TRBV7-2 | TGTGCCAGCAGGTTGACTAGGTCTGATACGCAGTATTTT | CASRLTRSDTQYF
. | TRBJ1-2 | . | TRBV24-1 | TGTGCCACCAGCGCCTCCTTAATTAACTATGGCTACACCTTC | CATSASLINYGYTF
. | TRBJ2-7 | . | TRBV7-3 | TGTGCCAGCAGCCTAGGGGTGGGGTACTCCTACGAGCAGTACTTC | CASSLGVGYSYEQYF
TRBD2 | TRBJ2-5 | . | TRBV6-5 | TGTGCCAGCAGTTACGCGGGGGGGTCGGAAGAGACCCAGTACTTC | CASSYAGGSEETQYF
TRBD1 | TRBJ2-1 | many | TRBV12-3/TRBV12-4 | TGTGCCAGCAGTGTTACCGGGACAGCCTACAATGAGCAGTTCTTC | CASSVTGTAYNEQFF
. | TRBJ1-1 | . | TRBV2 | TGTGCCAGCAACACAGGTGTGAACACTGAAGCCTTCTTT | CASNTGVNTEAFF
. | TRBJ1-5 | . | TRBV12-5 | TGTGCTAGTGGTTTGGTACAGGGTCAGCCCCAGCATTTT | CASGLVQGQPQHF
. | TRBJ1-1 | . | TRBV14 | TGTGCCAACGCGTTAATGGTACGAAACACTGAAGCTTTCTTT | CANALMVRNTEAFF
TRBD2 | TRBJ2-1 | few | TRBV9 | TGTGCCAGCAGCGTAGGCGGGGGGCCATACTCCTACAATGAGCAGTTCTTC | CASSVGGGPYSYNEQFF
. | TRBJ2-3 | . | TRBV29-1 | TGCAGCGTTCCTTCTTGGCGGTCTAGCACAGATACGCAGTATTTT | CSVPSWRSSTDTQYF
. | TRBJ1-1 | many | TRBV5-6 | TGTGCCAGCAGCTCCATTCCCGGCGCTGAAGCCTTCTTT | CASSSIPGAEAFF
. | TRBJ1-1 | . | TRBV7-2 | TGTGCCAGCAGCTCGGGTCCGGACACTGAAGCTTTCTTT | CASSSGPDTEAFF
. | TRBJ2-5 | many | TRBV20-1 | TGCAGTGCTAATCCCTCGTCGGGGAGGGAGACCCAGTACTTC | CSANPSSGRETQYF
. | TRBJ2-3 | . | TRBV11-2 | TGTGCCAGCAGGACCTTACGGGGGGACAGGATCACAGATACGCAGTATTTT | CASRTLRGDRITDTQYF
. | TRBJ1-3 | many | TRBV11-2 | TGTGCCAGCAGCTTGGATAAGGGGGCTGGAAACACCATATATTTT | CASSLDKGAGNTIYF
. | TRBJ2-2 | few | TRBV7-3 | TGTGCCAGCAGCTTAACGATCGATACCATGAACACCGGGGAGCTGTTTTTT | CASSLTIDTMNTGELFF
TRBD2 | TRBJ2-6 | few | TRBV7-3 | TGTGCCAGCAGCTTAGCGGGGGGTAGCTCTGGGGCCAACGTCCTGACTTTC | CASSLAGGSSGANVLTF